This TCR beta chain is from a study of blood T cell repertoires in COVID-19. About the research overall: Specimens from acute and convalescent COVID-19 originated in the United States, Italy and Spain. Sources were T cells, B-cell-depleted T cells, or PBMCs; the material itself was cDNA or gDNA.

Germline assignment: CDR1 KGHSH and CDR2 LQKENI. V shed 2 bases and J 9 bases; nucleotides not matched to a gene: 7. There are 14 residues in the CDR3. Here immunoSEQ multiplex PCR was the method, and the copy in TCRdb shows in-frame clones only, minus some. The sample shows about 250,000 clones, just over 85% of them seen only once. V is TRBV18 and J is TRBJ2-1, with 7 bases lining up with TRBD2. This clonotype was obtained from a man in his forties who had recovered from COVID-19. Input material: PBMCs or T cells enriched from blood (not recorded which). CDR3 in DNA: TGTGCCAGCTCACCAGCGGCTAGCGGCGGTGAGCAGTTCTTC. Protein sequence: CASSPAASGGEQFF.